The source of this T cell receptor (beta chain) is a study of T-cell reconstitution after alpha-beta-depleted transplantation in children. General study findings and limits: Surviving recipient cells, namely T cells and thymic progenitors, were the source of high day-60 TCRbeta diversity in some patients.

This clonotype was detected ten times or more. Its antigen is undetermined. Unique molecular identifiers were built into the TCRbeta library. From the PCR reads, TCRdb called clonotypes with MiXCR, one entry per CDR3 protein. The sample has 450,000 to 600,000 distinct CDR3 sequences; 8% to 11% are singletons. Sequencing was performed on PBMCs, taken before TCRalphabeta/CD19-depleted stem cell transplant. The TCR was taken from a child aged 2 to 10 with inherited bone marrow failure, due to receive a stem cell transplant.

This CDR3 reads CASSLVTWGTIYF. In DNA form, the CDR3 reads TGTGCCAGCAGCTTAGTCACCTGGGGCACCATATATTTT. The chain uses TRBV11-2 and TRBJ1-3; D unresolved. Germline loops: CDR1 SGHAT, CDR2 FQNNGV. CDR3 length: 13 residues. Trimming took 1 base from V and 9 from J, leaving 10 bases between them. Filled out from reference TRBV11-2 and TRBJ1-3, the complete variable domain reads EAGVAQSPRYKIIEKRQSVAFWCNPISGHATLYWYQQILGQGPKLLIQFQNNGVVDDSQLPKDRFSAERLKGVDSTLKIQPAKLEDSAVYLCASSLVTWGTIYFGEGSWLTVV.